Listed below are T cell receptor beta chains from one sample, sequenced in a study of PD-1 blockade in classical Hodgkin lymphoma. Generated by immunoSEQ multiplex PCR, the TCRdb table keeps only in-frame clones and is missing some. This table holds some 93,000 clones, approximately 92% found once. This specimen consisted of peripheral blood mononuclear cells (PBMCs), obtained before the second cycle of nivolumab. The receptor source for this set is a human donor with classical Hodgkin lymphoma. The CDR3 runs from the conserved cysteine through the conserved F or W. D genes are given only for firm matches. Only some rows state a clone size, as once, few, many or a class for expanded clones.

d_gene	abundance	v_gene	j_gene	len	CDR3aa	CDR3nt
-	-	TRBV28	TRBJ2-7	13	CASSLINVLAQYF	TGTGCCAGCAGTTTAATAAACGTCCTAGCGCAGTACTTC
TRBD1	-	TRBV7-2	TRBJ1-2	14	CASSYFEGAQGYTF	TGTGCCAGCAGCTACTTCGAGGGGGCACAGGGCTACACCTTC
-	few	TRBV27	TRBJ2-3	17	CASSPRRGGVSTDTQYF	TGTGCCAGCAGTCCCCGACGGGGCGGGGTTAGCACAGATACGCAGTATTTT
TRBD1	-	TRBV15	TRBJ2-2	16	CATSREGQGNTGELFF	TGTGCCACCAGCAGAGAGGGACAGGGGAACACCGGGGAGCTGTTTTTT
-	few	TRBV4-1	TRBJ2-2	13	CASSQQGGGELFF	TGCGCCAGCAGCCAACAGGGTGGCGGGGAGCTGTTTTTT
-	-	TRBV7-6	TRBJ2-7	12	CASSLEGNEQYF	TGTGCCAGCAGCTTAGAGGGGAACGAGCAGTACTTC
-	-	TRBV28	TRBJ2-7	15	CASSPLVVNSYEQYF	TGTGCCAGCAGCCCACTCGTCGTTAATTCCTACGAGCAGTACTTC
TRBD1	-	TRBV15	TRBJ2-5	14	CATSRDRLQETQYF	TGTGCCACCAGCAGGGACAGGCTCCAAGAGACCCAGTACTTC
TRBD1	-	TRBV27	TRBJ2-7	15	CASRSLTGGPYEQYF	TGTGCCAGCCGTAGCTTGACAGGGGGACCCTACGAGCAGTACTTC
-	-	TRBV28	TRBJ1-5	17	CASSLSVRAHSNQPQHF	TGTGCCAGCAGTTTATCGGTCAGGGCCCATAGCAATCAGCCCCAGCATTTT
-	-	TRBV15	TRBJ2-2	13	CATGGQNTGELFF	TGTGCCACCGGGGGGCAGAACACCGGGGAGCTGTTTTTT
-	-	TRBV15	TRBJ2-1	16	CATSRLGTGSYNEQFF	TGTGCCACCAGCAGACTGGGTACTGGGTCCTACAATGAGCAGTTCTTC
-	once	TRBV6-5	TRBJ2-7	11	CASSPLMEQYF	TGTGCCAGCAGCCCCCTCATGGAGCAGTACTTC
-	once	TRBV6-5	TRBJ1-6	13	CASSWGEYSPLHF	TGTGCCAGCAGTTGGGGGGAGTATTCACCCCTCCACTTT
-	-	TRBV10-3	TRBJ2-5	13	CATSRDTQETQYF	TGTGCCACTTCCCGGGACACCCAAGAGACCCAGTACTTC
TRBD1	-	TRBV11-2	TRBJ1-4	15	CASSREDRGNEKLFF	TGTGCCAGCAGCCGAGAGGACAGGGGAAATGAAAAACTGTTTTTT
-	once	TRBV7-2	TRBJ1-5	15	CASSPEAGESQPQHF	TGTGCCAGCAGCCCCGAGGCAGGGGAGAGCCAGCCCCAGCATTTT
-	-	TRBV18	TRBJ2-7	15	CASSPNVPPTYEQYF	TGTGCCAGCTCACCTAATGTACCCCCAACCTACGAGCAGTACTTC
-	-	TRBV7-8	TRBJ1-1	13	CASSFGRNTEAFF	TGTGCCAGCAGCTTTGGACGGAACACTGAAGCTTTCTTT
-	-	TRBV5-1	TRBJ2-3	15	CASSSQRPSTDTQYF	TGCGCCAGCAGCTCCCAGAGGCCTAGCACAGATACGCAGTATTTT
TRBD2	-	TRBV10-3	TRBJ2-7	15	CAISETGTSGYEQYF	TGTGCCATCAGTGAAACCGGGACTAGCGGGTACGAGCAGTACTTC
-	-	TRBV14	TRBJ2-1	15	CASSLTGGIYNEQFF	TGTGCCAGCAGCCTTACCGGAGGGATCTACAATGAGCAGTTCTTC
TRBD2	once	TRBV18	TRBJ2-4	18	CASSPPLAGGQAKNIQYF	TGTGCCAGCTCACCACCGCTAGCGGGGGGGCAGGCCAAAAACATTCAGTACTTC
-	-	TRBV28	TRBJ1-1	16	CASSRRGGPVNTEAFF	TGTGCCAGCAGTCGAAGGGGGGGCCCAGTGAACACTGAAGCTTTCTTT
TRBD1	-	TRBV7-9	TRBJ2-5	17	CASSPRDRGLEGATQYF	TGTGCCAGCAGCCCCCGGGACAGGGGGCTCGAGGGGGCGACCCAGTACTTC
-	-	TRBV5-1	TRBJ2-1	16	CASSLVAFGDYNEQFF	TGCGCCAGCAGCTTGGTAGCTTTCGGGGATTACAATGAGCAGTTCTTC
TRBD1	-	TRBV6-1	TRBJ1-4	15	CASSAFGQGNEKLFF	TGTGCCAGCAGTGCTTTCGGACAGGGGAATGAAAAACTGTTTTTT
-	-	TRBV6-1	TRBJ1-3	15	CASSALRVAGNTIYF	TGTGCCAGCAGCGCACTCAGGGTAGCAGGAAACACCATATATTTT
-	few	TRBV4-1	TRBJ2-1	17	CASSPGGGVSGYNEQFF	TGCGCCAGCAGCCCGGGTGGGGGAGTTTCTGGTTACAATGAGCAGTTCTTC
-	-	TRBV5-1	TRBJ2-2	12	CASSRDTGELFF	TGCGCCAGCAGCAGGGACACCGGGGAGCTGTTTTTT
-	-	TRBV28	TRBJ2-7	14	CASSLGLGSYEQYF	TGTGCCAGCAGCCTGGGGCTAGGCTCCTACGAGCAGTACTTC
TRBD1	-	TRBV29-1	TRBJ2-1	14	CSVPQGSSYNEQFF	TGCAGCGTTCCACAGGGGAGCTCCTACAATGAGCAGTTCTTC
TRBD1	-	TRBV6-5	TRBJ1-1	15	CASRTSEGANTEAFF	TGTGCCAGCAGGACGAGCGAGGGGGCGAACACTGAAGCTTTCTTT
TRBD2	-	TRBV6-6	TRBJ2-7	15	CASSYPPAGGLEQYF	TGTGCCAGCAGTTACCCCCCAGCGGGAGGGCTCGAGCAGTACTTC
-	-	TRBV7-9	TRBJ2-3	15	CASSLGFGIADTQYF	TGTGCCAGCAGCTTAGGCTTTGGTATTGCAGATACGCAGTATTTT
-	-	TRBV19	TRBJ1-5	13	CASSGEVFGAQHF	TGTGCCAGTAGCGGGGAAGTTTTTGGGGCCCAGCATTTT
-	-	TRBV28	TRBJ2-7	17	CASSPTSGSQSPYEQYF	TGTGCCAGCAGTCCTACCAGCGGGTCACAGTCCCCCTACGAGCAGTACTTC
TRBD1	-	TRBV14	TRBJ1-1	15	CASSQAGTAYTEAFF	TGTGCCAGCAGCCAAGCGGGGACAGCATACACTGAAGCTTTCTTT
-	-	TRBV2	TRBJ1-2	11	CAPRTGLGYTF	TGTGCCCCCAGAACAGGGCTTGGCTACACCTTC
-	-	TRBV7-8	TRBJ2-3	14	CASSFDSYTDTQYF	TGTGCCAGCAGTTTCGACAGCTACACAGATACGCAGTATTTT
TRBD2	few	TRBV11-3	TRBJ2-3	14	CASSFLAGSDTQYF	TGTGCCAGCAGCTTTCTAGCGGGGTCAGATACGCAGTATTTT
-	-	TRBV13	TRBJ2-3	15	CASSLGPAGDNTQYF	TGTGCCAGCAGCTTAGGCCCTGCGGGTGATAATACTCAGTATTTT
TRBD2	-	TRBV15	TRBJ2-7	12	CATSAGGTEQYF	TGTGCCACCAGCGCCGGGGGGACCGAGCAGTACTTC
-	-	TRBV6-1	TRBJ1-1	14	CASSEWTVNTEAFF	TGTGCCAGCAGTGAGTGGACAGTGAACACTGAAGCTTTCTTT
TRBD1	-	TRBV5-1	TRBJ2-6	18	CASSPTGTGGSGANVLTF	TGCGCCAGCAGCCCGACCGGGACAGGGGGTTCCGGGGCCAACGTCCTGACTTTC
-	-	TRBV10-3	TRBJ2-7	13	CAIPEEGSYEQYF	TGTGCCATCCCTGAGGAGGGAAGCTACGAGCAGTACTTC
-	few	TRBV28	TRBJ1-1	11	CASSTNTEAFF	TGTGCCAGCAGCACGAACACTGAAGCTTTCTTT
TRBD1	once	TRBV5-1	TRBJ2-1	16	CASSVNPGTDNNEQFF	TGCGCCAGCAGCGTGAACCCCGGGACAGATAACAATGAGCAGTTCTTC
TRBD1	-	TRBV11-3	TRBJ2-3	17	CASSQRTGGLVTDTQYF	TGTGCCAGCAGCCAACGGACAGGGGGCTTGGTTACAGATACGCAGTATTTT
-	-	TRBV7-9	TRBJ1-1	17	CASSFAVVGKIVTEAFF	TGTGCCAGCAGCTTCGCCGTTGTGGGAAAGATCGTCACTGAAGCTTTCTTT
-	-	TRBV5-6	TRBJ2-1	15	CASSLVFGGGNEQFF	TGTGCCAGCAGCTTGGTCTTCGGGGGTGGTAATGAGCAGTTCTTC
TRBD1	-	TRBV9	TRBJ2-3	16	CASSVVGTASTDTQYF	TGTGCCAGCAGCGTAGTTGGGACAGCTAGCACAGATACGCAGTATTTT
-	-	TRBV28	TRBJ2-7	13	CASRPRGTYEQYF	TGTGCCAGCAGGCCCCGGGGCACCTACGAGCAGTACTTC
-	-	TRBV19	TRBJ1-1	18	CASSIFPGSSRSNTEAFF	TGTGCCAGTAGTATATTTCCGGGATCCTCCCGGTCGAACACTGAAGCTTTCTTT
TRBD1	-	TRBV4-1	TRBJ1-5	15	CASSQAGTGNQPQHF	TGCGCCAGCAGCCAAGCCGGGACAGGGAATCAGCCCCAGCATTTT
TRBD1	-	TRBV7-9	TRBJ1-5	16	CASNEQGASSNQPQHF	TGTGCCAGCAATGAACAGGGGGCCAGTAGCAATCAGCCCCAGCATTTT
-	-	TRBV29-1	TRBJ2-4	13	CSVGGLLKNIQYF	TGCAGCGTTGGTGGGCTACTCAAAAACATTCAGTACTTC
-	-	TRBV5-1	TRBJ2-5	15	CASSLWTTPQETQYF	TGCGCCAGCAGCTTATGGACAACCCCACAAGAGACCCAGTACTTC
-	-	TRBV30	TRBJ2-7	11	CAWSGAGGLYF	TGTGCCTGGAGTGGGGCGGGCGGCTTGTACTTC